This entry features one TCR beta chain sequence. The antigen remains unidentified. This sample is part of a study of cytomegalovirus exposure and HLA in healthy donors. Study-level points and caveats: The authors judged a highly shared variant cluster likely a sequencing artifact.

This PCR relied on a set of 60 Vbeta primers and 13 Jbeta primers. Generated by immunoSEQ multiplex PCR, the TCRdb table keeps only in-frame clones and is missing some. The table has 120,000 or so clones, about 73% seen once. The V gene end was trimmed by 4 bases and the J gene end by 2 bases; junction bases not matched to a gene: 4. Germline V lookup: CDR1 MNHEY, CDR2 SVGAGI. There are 14 residues in the CDR3. The chain links TRBV6-5 to TRBJ1-1, with 7 nucleotides matching TRBD1. The specimen was PBMCs. The sequence was collected from a woman between 40 and 55 years old in good health and CMV-seronegative. CDR3 DNA: TGTGCCAGCAGTTGGGGGACAGCTAACACTGAAGCTTTCTTT. It yields the protein CASSWGTANTEAFF.